The 26 T cell receptor beta chains listed next were all sequenced from one sample in a study of beta chain features in type 1 diabetes. Findings and limits, study-wide: Type 1 diabetes patients showed a moderate but significant shortening of TCRB CDR3s in all four CD4+ subsets.

Antigens for these TCRs are unknown. The sequenced template was cDNA made from the entire isolated RNA. Only in-frame clones appear in the TCRdb table, and some are missing; sequencing was by immunoSEQ multiplex PCR. Among 150,000 to 190,000 clones listed, approximately 10% were seen once. Sequenced material: central memory CD4+ T cells from blood. These receptors all come from a man aged 30 to 39 with type 1 diabetes.

V and J are TRBV15 and TRBJ2-3; D uncertain. Between the trimmed V and J ends, which lost 1 base and 0 bases, there was a span of 14 bases. The CDR3 contains 17 residues. In germline, CDR1 is LNHNV, CDR2 YYDKDF (reference sequence). The CDR3 loop is CATSRAANAASTDTQYF. In DNA form, the CDR3 reads TGTGCCACCAGCAGAGCAGCGAATGCGGCTAGCACAGATACGCAGTATTTT.

This clone has a handful of counts. This rearrangement joins TRBV2 to TRBJ1-5; the match to TRBD1 covers 8 bases. The CDR3 sequence is 16 residues long. Germline-derived CDR1 and CDR2 are SNHLY and FYNNEI. V trimming: 6 bases; J trimming: 7 bases; junction bases outside the gene matches: 14. Written as DNA, the CDR3 is TGTGCCAGCAGCGCTCGGACAGGGACGGGTAACCAGCCCCAGCATTTT. Amino acid sequence: CASSARTGTGNQPQHF. Drawing the rest from reference TRBV2 and TRBJ1-5, the complete variable domain is EPEVTQTPSHQVTQMGQEVILRCVPISNHLYFYWYRQILGQKVEFLVSFYNNEISEKSEIFDDQFSVERPDGSNFTLKIRSTKLEDSAMYFCASSARTGTGNQPQHFGDGTRLSIL.

The chain has TRBV7-9 and TRBJ1-2; the match to TRBD1 covers 7 bases. Germline lookup yields CDR1 SEHNR and CDR2 FQNEAQ (reference sequence). With V trimmed by 5 bases and J by 8 bases, 8 bases remained unmatched. This CDR3 spans 13 amino acids. The CDR3 DNA reads TGTGCCAGCAGCCAGGGGGACCGCGCGGGCTACACCTTC. Encoded protein: CASSQGDRAGYTF.

V usage is TRBV4-2 and J usage is TRBJ2-1; 7 bases map to TRBD1. Germline V gene data show CDR1 as LGHNA and CDR2 as YNFKEQ. After removal of 1 base from V and 1 base from J, the junction contained 13 bases not matched to a gene. This CDR3 is built from 19 residues. DNA of the CDR3: TGTGCCAGCAGCCAAGGAGCCATAGGGGGACAGCTTTCCTACAATGAGCAGTTCTTC. This translates into CASSQGAIGGQLSYNEQFF.

This clone was seen more than once but under ten times. The V and J genes are TRBV29-1 and TRBJ1-2; TRBD1 agrees at 9 bases. Germline trimming cut 7 bases from V and 7 bases from J; bases unmatched to any gene: 10. This CDR3 region has 13 residues. The germline V gene has CDR1 SQVTM and CDR2 ANQGSEA. The CDR3 spells CSAQDRGLSGYTF. The DNA of the CDR3 is TGCAGCGCCCAGGACAGGGGTTTGTCTGGCTACACCTTC.

This clone came up a few times. This rearrangement joins TRBV7-9 to TRBJ2-7; TRBD1 is a possible D gene (5 bases). Trimming removed 5 bases from V and 1 base from J, with 24 bases in between. Germline loops: CDR1 SEHNR, CDR2 FQNEAQ (reference sequence). This CDR3 is 18 amino acids long. As DNA, the CDR3 is TGTGCCAGCAGCCTGAGTGATGGGGCCAGGCGTCAGTCCTACGAGCAGTACTTC. Protein product: CASSLSDGARRQSYEQYF.

The chain uses TRBV11-2 and TRBJ2-7; possibly TRBD1 for D (6 bases). The CDR3 loop spans 14 amino acids. In germline, CDR1 is SGHAT, CDR2 FQNNGV. Trimming cost V 5 bases and J 4 bases, with 15 bases left between them. In DNA form, the CDR3 reads TGTGCCAGCAGCGTCCGGGACAAGAGATACGAGCAGTACTTC. This encodes CASSVRDKRYEQYF.

The chain recombines TRBV11-2 with TRBJ2-2, with 7 bases aligning to TRBD2. The V gene's germline CDR1 is SGHAT and CDR2 FQNNGV. J gave up 2 bases and V 0 bases, and 3 bases lay outside the gene matches. The CDR3 runs to 16 residues. In DNA, the CDR3 is TGTGCCAGCAGCTTAGAAGGCGGGAGTAACACCGGGGAGCTGTTTTTT. Translating gives CASSLEGGSNTGELFF.

V is TRBV28 and J is TRBJ2-5; 7 nucleotides line up with TRBD1. The CDR3 extends over 14 amino acids. Germline assignment: CDR1 MDHEN and CDR2 SYDVKM. Trimming at V came to 5 bases and at J to 1 base, leaving 4 bases not matched to a gene. Here the CDR3 reads CASSLTGAQETQYF. DNA for the CDR3: TGTGCCAGCAGTCTCACAGGGGCCCAAGAGACCCAGTACTTC.

The chain couples TRBV19 to TRBJ1-1; D is possibly TRBD1 (5 bases). Looked up from germline, CDR1 is LNHDA and CDR2 is SQIVND (reference sequence). The CDR3 runs to 13 residues. V lost 4 bases and J 7 bases, leaving 13 bases between the germline ends. The CDR3 loop is CASSSLVDSEAFF. CDR3 nucleotide sequence: TGTGCCAGTAGTAGCCTGGTTGACAGTGAAGCTTTCTTT.

The V and J genes are TRBV11-1 and TRBJ2-1; possible D gene TRBD2, 6 bases. V lost 3 bases, J lost 4 bases, and 13 bases lay in between. This CDR3 spans 15 amino acids. In germline, CDR1 is SGHAT, CDR2 FQDESV (reference sequence). This chain's CDR3 is CASSFVQGGYNEQFF. The CDR3 bases are TGTGCCAGCAGCTTCGTCCAGGGAGGTTACAATGAGCAGTTCTTC.

This chain uses TRBV7-9 with TRBJ2-7; D not resolved. The CDR3 contains 11 residues. The V gene's germline CDR1 is SEHNR and CDR2 FQNEAQ (reference sequence). With 5 bases removed from V and 4 bases from J, the gap between germline ends came to 6 bases. The CDR3 region has the DNA TGTGCCAGCAGCAGCGAGTACGAGCAGTACTTC. Protein sequence: CASSSEYEQYF.

On this clone: One junction end disagrees with the germline gene, perhaps due to a read error. This rearrangement joins TRBV7-7 to TRBJ2-3, with TRBD1 identical over 8 bases. CDR1 and CDR2 (germline): SSHAT, FNYEAQ (reference sequence). CDR3 size: 15 residues. The CDR3: CASSPTGALSDTQYF. The CDR3 region has the DNA TGTGCTAGCAGCCCGACAGGGGCCCTCTCCGATACGCAGTATTTT.

There are a few counts of this clone. This chain joins TRBV15 and TRBJ1-5; D ambiguous. The CDR3 covers 14 residues. From germline, CDR1 is LNHNV and CDR2 YYDKDF (reference sequence). V was cut by 8 bases and J by 2 bases, with 13 bases left in between. CDR3 protein: CATAYRYGNQPQHF. The CDR3 DNA reads TGTGCCACCGCCTACAGATATGGCAATCAGCCCCAGCATTTT.

CDR3 loop: CASKLTMNTEAFF. The CDR3 DNA is TGTGCCAGCAAACTTACCATGAACACTGAAGCTTTCTTT. The chain uses TRBV7-6 and TRBJ1-1; no clear D gene. The V gene lost 7 bases and the J gene lost 0 bases, with 9 bases spanning the gap. The CDR3 spans 13 residues. Germline V lookup: CDR1 SGHVS, CDR2 FNYEAQ.

V and J are TRBV10-3 and TRBJ2-5; D gene uncertain. The length of the CDR3 is 14 residues. Trimming left V 0 bases short and J 5 bases short, with 10 bases between. The germline CDR1 and CDR2 sequences are ENHRY and SYGVKD. CDR3 coding DNA: TGTGCCATCAGTGAGTCAATACTAAAGGAGACCCAGTACTTC. It is translated as CAISESILKETQYF.

V usage is TRBV7-2 and J usage is TRBJ2-5, with D perhaps TRBD2 (6 bases). The J call may be in error: the DNA end matches TRBJ2-7 better. Germline values: CDR1 SGHTA, CDR2 FQGNSA. This CDR3 has 14 residues. In nucleotides, the CDR3 is TGTGCCAGCAGCTTCGGAGCGGGCGAGTACGAGCAGTACTTC. This codes for CASSFGAGEYEQYF.

The genes are TRBV4-2 and TRBJ2-2, with TRBD2 identical over 8 bases. Germline CDR1 and CDR2: LGHNA and YNFKEQ. V lost 4 bases and J lost 6; bases outside the gene matches: 16. The CDR3 runs 18 residues. The CDR3, as DNA: TGTGCCAGCAGCCCGATTGGGCGGGGGGCGAGTGGGCCCGGGGAGCTGTTTTTT. It yields the protein CASSPIGRGASGPGELFF.

The sample holds many counts of this clone. The V and J genes are TRBV4-3 and TRBJ2-7, with a possible D match to TRBD2 (6 bases). Deletions cut 0 bases from V and 2 bases from J, with 17 bases between. The CDR3 is 17 residues long. Germline lookup yields CDR1 LGHNA and CDR2 YSLEER. This CDR3 is CASSQERSDYLTYEQYF. CDR3 DNA sequence: TGCGCCAGCAGCCAAGAACGGTCGGACTACCTAACCTACGAGCAGTACTTC.

This clone has more than one count but fewer than ten. This chain uses TRBV5-5 with TRBJ2-3, with TRBD2 identical over 11 bases. The germline V gene has CDR1 SGHKS and CDR2 YYEKEE (reference sequence). There are 15 residues in the CDR3. The junction had 5 bases not matched to a gene; V was cut back by 2 bases and J by 6 bases. For the CDR3, the DNA is TGTGCCAGCAGCTTTACTAGCGGGAGTCCGGATACGCAGTATTTT. Translation: CASSFTSGSPDTQYF.

The V call is TRBV18, the J call TRBJ2-1; the match to TRBD2 covers 7 bases. Germline CDR1 reads KGHSH; CDR2 reads LQKENI. The CDR3 runs 15 residues. V lost 3 bases to trimming and J lost 6 bases; unmatched junction nucleotides: 8. The CDR3 sequence: CASSPPGTTSNEQFF. The CDR3 coding sequence is TGTGCCAGCTCACCCCCCGGGACTACCTCCAATGAGCAGTTCTTC. The full variable domain, rest sourced from reference TRBV18 and TRBJ2-1, is NAGVMQNPRHLVRRRGQEARLRCSPMKGHSHVYWYRQLPEEGLKFMVYLQKENIIDESGMPKERFSAEFPKEGPSILRIQQVVRGDSAAYFCASSPPGTTSNEQFFGPGTRLTVL.

This clone was detected a few times. The V call is TRBV25-1, the J call TRBJ2-2, with TRBD2 matching over 7 bases. There are 16 residues in the CDR3. Germline CDR1 and CDR2: MGHDK and SYGVNS. J lost 4 bases, V lost 4 bases, and 9 bases had no gene match. The CDR3 region is CASSVRSGIGTGELFF. CDR3 sequence (DNA): TGTGCCAGCAGTGTAAGAAGCGGGATCGGCACCGGGGAGCTGTTTTTT.

This clone has a handful of counts. V is TRBV7-2 and J is TRBJ1-1; 9 nucleotides match TRBD1. This CDR3 region has 13 residues. V shed 5 bases and J 10 bases; nucleotides not matched to a gene: 8. Germline V gives CDR1 SGHTA, CDR2 FQGNSA. CDR3 DNA sequence: TGTGCCAGCAGCCAGGGACAGGGAAGGGTAGCTTTCTTT. The encoded protein is CASSQGQGRVAFF.

The chain joins TRBV4-2 to TRBJ2-5, with TRBD2 identical over 12 bases. The V and J ends lost 4 bases and 5 bases, in that order; junction bases with no gene match: 5. The CDR3 has 15 amino acids. CDR1 is LGHNA, CDR2 YNFKEQ, per germline. The CDR3 nucleotides are TGTGCCAGCAGCCCCCCTAGCGGGAGGGGGGAGACCCAGTACTTC. This encodes CASSPPSGRGETQYF.

This chain joins TRBV6-5 and TRBJ1-2, with 10 positions matching TRBD1. The J segment lost 3 bases and the V segment lost 5 bases, leaving 3 bases of the junction unmatched. This CDR3 is 14 amino acids long. Germline V gene data show CDR1 as MNHEY and CDR2 as SVGAGI. DNA of the CDR3: TGTGCCAGCAGTCGGGACAGGGGAGACTATGGCTACACCTTC. It yields the protein CASSRDRGDYGYTF.

This clone was found a few times. The V and J genes are TRBV6-4 and TRBJ1-5; D possibly corresponds to TRBD1 (6 bases). Germline V gene data show CDR1 as MRHNA and CDR2 as SNTAGT. V shed 6 bases and J shed 7 bases, with 13 bases lying between them. The CDR3 is 13 residues long. The CDR3 reads CASSPSGEQPQHF. The CDR3 DNA reads as TGTGCCAGCAGCCCCTCAGGGGAACAGCCCCAGCATTTT.